The following is a T cell receptor (beta chain) sequence with its context. Its cognate antigen is unknown. This sample is part of a study of vaccination effects on CD4 cells after COVID-19. Sequencing followed a ViraFEST assay step that expanded antigen-specific CD4+ T cells with viral peptide pools. Subsequent to a culture period of approximately 11 days, CD4+ T cells were isolated. Nucleocapsid antibody tests were negative, and the vaccine recipients had no prior SARS-CoV-2 infection. Cultures of roughly 2 million PBMC per well contained 10 IU/ml IL-2 plus 10 ug/ml peptides. IL-2 medium took the place of half the medium on both days 3 and 7. Libraries were prepared by immunoSEQ multiplex PCR; TCRdb keeps only in-frame clonotypes and omits some of them. The table lists roughly 76,000 clones, about 74% of them singletons. The sequence was collected from a human donor who received a COVID-19 vaccine. This sample comprised CD4+ T cells from PBMCs cultured with HCoV-229E spike peptides, obtained before COVID-19 vaccination.

CDR3 nucleotide sequence: TGCGCCAGCAGTCAAGGGGAGGGAACAGATACGCAGTATTTT. Amino acid sequence: CASSQGEGTDTQYF. The chain is built from TRBV23-1 and TRBJ2-3, with 7 bases identical to TRBD2. TRBV23-1 is assigned to the ORF class and has an uncertain function. This CDR3 has 14 amino acids. V was pared by 2 bases and J by 3 bases, with 2 bases of the junction left unmatched.